This T cell receptor beta chain stems from a study of blood T cells in healthy people across ages. Study-wide results and caveats: It was held that diversity estimates obtained from one million T cells represented underestimates.

Comments on this clonotype: Its antigen remains unknown.

Germline trimming cut 6 bases from V and 3 bases from J; bases unmatched to any gene: 8. CDR3 length: 15 amino acids. Germline CDR1 and CDR2: LGHDT and YNNKEL (reference sequence). The study recruited healthy Caucasian donors from Russia who were aged about 6 to 95. Collection of roughly 9.8 milliliters of peripheral blood was performed for each donor. A J-beta primer mix and a sample-barcoded 5' primer were used in a second PCR of roughly 6 to 11 cycles. TCRdb recomputed calls from the 5' RACE reads with MiXCR, one row per CDR3 protein. The data hold about 1,400,000 distinct CDR3 sequences, with around 42% observed a single time.

The chain links TRBV3-1 to TRBJ2-3; 8 bases agree with TRBD1. Sequencing used blood. This sequence was found in a woman aged 18-29 years in good health. The chain's CDR3 is CASRRMGQETDTQYF. The CDR3, as DNA: TGTGCCAGCAGGCGTATGGGACAGGAGACAGATACGCAGTATTTT.